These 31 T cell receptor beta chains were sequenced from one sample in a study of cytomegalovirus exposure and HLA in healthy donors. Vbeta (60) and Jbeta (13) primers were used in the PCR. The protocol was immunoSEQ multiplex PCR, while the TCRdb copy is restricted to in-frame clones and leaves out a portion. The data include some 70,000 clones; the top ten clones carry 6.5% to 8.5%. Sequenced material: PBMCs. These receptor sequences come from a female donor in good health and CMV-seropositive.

The CDR3 DNA is TGTGCCAGCAGATCGACAGGCTCTGGAAACACCATATATTTT. This codes for CASRSTGSGNTIYF. This sequence joins TRBV28 and TRBJ1-3; maybe TRBD1 (6 bases). Looked up from germline, CDR1 is MDHEN and CDR2 is SYDVKM. Trimming left V 6 bases short and J 0 bases short, with 9 bases between. The CDR3 has 14 amino acids.

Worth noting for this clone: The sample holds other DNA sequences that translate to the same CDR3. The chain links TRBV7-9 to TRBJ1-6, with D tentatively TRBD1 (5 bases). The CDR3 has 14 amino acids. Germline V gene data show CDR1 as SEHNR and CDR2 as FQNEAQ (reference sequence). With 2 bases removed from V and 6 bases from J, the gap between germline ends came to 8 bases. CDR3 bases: TGTGCCAGCAGCTTAACAGGAGTTAATTCACCCCTCCACTTT. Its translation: CASSLTGVNSPLHF.

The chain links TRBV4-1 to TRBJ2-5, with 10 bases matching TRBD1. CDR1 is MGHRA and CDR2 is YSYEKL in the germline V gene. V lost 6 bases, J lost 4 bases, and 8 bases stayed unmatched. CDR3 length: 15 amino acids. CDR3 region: CASRSPGQGLETQYF. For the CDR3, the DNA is TGCGCCAGCAGGAGTCCGGGACAGGGGTTAGAGACCCAGTACTTC.

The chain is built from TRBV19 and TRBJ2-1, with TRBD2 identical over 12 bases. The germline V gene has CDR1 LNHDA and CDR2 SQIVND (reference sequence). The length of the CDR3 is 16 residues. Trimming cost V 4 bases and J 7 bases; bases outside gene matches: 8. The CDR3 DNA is TGTGCCAGTAGTAAACCGACTAGCGGGAGTGGGAATGAGCAGTTCTTC. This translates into CASSKPTSGSGNEQFF.

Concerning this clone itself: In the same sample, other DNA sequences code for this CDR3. The CDR3 nucleotides are TGCGCCAGCAGCTTGGGTCACAGGGATATCACTGAAGCTTTCTTT. Amino acids: CASSLGHRDITEAFF. J is TRBJ1-1 and V is TRBV5-1; D is possibly TRBD1 (6 bases). Trimming removed 0 bases from V and 4 bases from J, with 13 bases in between. This CDR3 is built from 15 residues. Germline V gene sequence: CDR1 SGHRS, CDR2 YFSETQ. The full variable domain, completed using reference TRBV5-1 and TRBJ1-1, is KAGVTQTPRYLIKTRGQQVTLSCSPISGHRSVSWYQQTPGQGLQFLFEYFSETQRNKGNFPGRFSGRQFSNSRSEMNVSTLELGDSALYLCASSLGHRDITEAFFGQGTRLTVV.

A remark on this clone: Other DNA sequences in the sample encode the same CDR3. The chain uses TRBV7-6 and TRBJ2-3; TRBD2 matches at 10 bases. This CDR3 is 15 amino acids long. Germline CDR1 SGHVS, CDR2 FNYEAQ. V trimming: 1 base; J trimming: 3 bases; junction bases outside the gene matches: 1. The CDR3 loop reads CASSLGTSGTDTQYF. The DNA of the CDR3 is TGTGCCAGCAGCTTAGGGACTAGCGGAACAGATACGCAGTATTTT. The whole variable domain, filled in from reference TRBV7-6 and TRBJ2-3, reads GAGVSQSPRYKVTKRGQDVALRCDPISGHVSLYWYRQALGQGPEFLTYFNYEAQQDKSGLPNDRFSAERPEGSISTLTIQRTEQRDSAMYRCASSLGTSGTDTQYFGPGTRLTVL.

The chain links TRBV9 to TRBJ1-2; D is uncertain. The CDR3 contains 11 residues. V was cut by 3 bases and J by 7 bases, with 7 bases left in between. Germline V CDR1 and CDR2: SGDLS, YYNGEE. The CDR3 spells CASSASGGYTF. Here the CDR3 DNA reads TGTGCCAGCAGCGCTTCCGGTGGCTACACCTTC.

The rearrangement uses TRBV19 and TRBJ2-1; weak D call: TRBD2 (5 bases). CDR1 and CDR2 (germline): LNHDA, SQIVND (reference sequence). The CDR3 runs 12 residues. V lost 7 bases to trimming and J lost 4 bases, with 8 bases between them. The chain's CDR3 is CASTRGYNEQFF. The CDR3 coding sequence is TGTGCCAGTACGAGAGGGTACAATGAGCAGTTCTTC.

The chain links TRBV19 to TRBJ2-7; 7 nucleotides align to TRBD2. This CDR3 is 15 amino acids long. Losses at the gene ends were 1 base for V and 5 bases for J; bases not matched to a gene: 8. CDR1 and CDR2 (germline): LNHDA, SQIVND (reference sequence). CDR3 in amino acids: CASSIAQTSSHEQYF. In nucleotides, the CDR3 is TGTGCCAGTAGTATAGCTCAGACTAGCAGCCACGAGCAGTACTTC.

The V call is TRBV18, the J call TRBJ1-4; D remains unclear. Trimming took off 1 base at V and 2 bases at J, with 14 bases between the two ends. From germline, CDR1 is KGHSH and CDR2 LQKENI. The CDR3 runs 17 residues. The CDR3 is CASSPQFGAGTNEKLFF. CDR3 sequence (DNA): TGTGCCAGCTCACCACAATTCGGCGCGGGGACTAATGAAAAACTGTTTTTT. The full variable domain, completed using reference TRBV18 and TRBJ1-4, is NAGVMQNPRHLVRRRGQEARLRCSPMKGHSHVYWYRQLPEEGLKFMVYLQKENIIDESGMPKERFSAEFPKEGPSILRIQQVVRGDSAAYFCASSPQFGAGTNEKLFFGSGTQLSVL.

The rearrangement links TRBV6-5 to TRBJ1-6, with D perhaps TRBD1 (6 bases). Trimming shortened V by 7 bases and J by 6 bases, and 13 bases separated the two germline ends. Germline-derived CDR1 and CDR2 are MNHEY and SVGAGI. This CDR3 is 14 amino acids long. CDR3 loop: CASKLGHSNSPLHF. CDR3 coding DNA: TGTGCCAGCAAACTGGGACATTCTAATTCACCCCTCCACTTT.

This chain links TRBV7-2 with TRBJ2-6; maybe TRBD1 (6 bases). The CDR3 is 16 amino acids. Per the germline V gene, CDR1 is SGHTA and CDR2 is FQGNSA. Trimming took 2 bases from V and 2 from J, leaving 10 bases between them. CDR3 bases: TGTGCCAGCAGCTTACAGGGGACCCCTGGGGCCAACGTCCTGACTTTC. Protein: CASSLQGTPGANVLTF.

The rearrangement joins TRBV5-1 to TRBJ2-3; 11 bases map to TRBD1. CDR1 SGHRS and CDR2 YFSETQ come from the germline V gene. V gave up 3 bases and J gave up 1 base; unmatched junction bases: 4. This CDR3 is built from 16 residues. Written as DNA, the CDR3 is TGCGCCAGCAGCTCCGGGACAGGGGGAGGCACAGATACGCAGTATTTT. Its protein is CASSSGTGGGTDTQYF.

The CDR3 spells CASSKDRGLGYEQYF. CDR3 bases: TGTGCCAGCAGCAAAGACAGGGGGCTAGGGTACGAGCAGTACTTC. The chain employs TRBV5-4 and TRBJ2-5, with 10 bases lining up with TRBD1. The better agreement between TRBJ2-7 and the DNA end casts doubt on the J call. The germline V gene encodes CDR1 SGHNT and CDR2 YYREEE (reference sequence). This CDR3 region has 15 residues.

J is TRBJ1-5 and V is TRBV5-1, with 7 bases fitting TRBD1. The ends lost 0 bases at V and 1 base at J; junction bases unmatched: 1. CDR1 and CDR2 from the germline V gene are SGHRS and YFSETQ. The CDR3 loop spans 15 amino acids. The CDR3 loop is CASSLGQGSNQPQHF. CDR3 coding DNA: TGCGCCAGCAGCTTGGGACAGGGAAGCAATCAGCCCCAGCATTTT. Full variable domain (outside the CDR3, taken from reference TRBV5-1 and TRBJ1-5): KAGVTQTPRYLIKTRGQQVTLSCSPISGHRSVSWYQQTPGQGLQFLFEYFSETQRNKGNFPGRFSGRQFSNSRSEMNVSTLELGDSALYLCASSLGQGSNQPQHFGDGTRLSIL.

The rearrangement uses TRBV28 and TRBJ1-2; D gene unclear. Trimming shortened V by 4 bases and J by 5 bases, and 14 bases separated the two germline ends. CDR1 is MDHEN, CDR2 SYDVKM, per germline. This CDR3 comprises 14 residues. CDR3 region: CASSSPWSYYGYTF. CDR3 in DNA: TGTGCCAGCAGTTCTCCGTGGAGTTATTATGGCTACACCTTC.

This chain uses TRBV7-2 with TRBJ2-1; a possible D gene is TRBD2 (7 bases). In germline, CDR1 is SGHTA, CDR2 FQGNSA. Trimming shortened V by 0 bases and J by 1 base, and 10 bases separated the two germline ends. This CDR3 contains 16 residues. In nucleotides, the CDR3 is TGTGCCAGCAGCTTAGCCGGGGGGCCTTCCTACAATGAGCAGTTCTTC. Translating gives CASSLAGGPSYNEQFF.

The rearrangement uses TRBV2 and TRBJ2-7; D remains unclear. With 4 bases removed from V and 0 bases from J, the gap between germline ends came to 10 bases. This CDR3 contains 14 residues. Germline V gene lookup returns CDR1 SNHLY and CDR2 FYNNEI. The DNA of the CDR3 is TGTGCCAGCAGTGTTAGTACAGCCTCCTACGAGCAGTACTTC. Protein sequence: CASSVSTASYEQYF.

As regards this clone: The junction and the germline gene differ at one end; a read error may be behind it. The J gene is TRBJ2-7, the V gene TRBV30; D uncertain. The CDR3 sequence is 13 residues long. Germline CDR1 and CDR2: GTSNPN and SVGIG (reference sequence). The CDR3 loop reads CAWSLNLPASHIF. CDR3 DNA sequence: TGTGCCTGGAGTCTAAACTTACCAGCTAGTCATATCTTC.

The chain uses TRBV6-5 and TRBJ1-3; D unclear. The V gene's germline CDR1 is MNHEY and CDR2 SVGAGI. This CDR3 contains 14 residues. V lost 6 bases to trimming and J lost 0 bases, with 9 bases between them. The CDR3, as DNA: TGTGCCAGCAGGAGATTGAGCTCTGGAAACACCATATATTTT. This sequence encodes CASRRLSSGNTIYF.

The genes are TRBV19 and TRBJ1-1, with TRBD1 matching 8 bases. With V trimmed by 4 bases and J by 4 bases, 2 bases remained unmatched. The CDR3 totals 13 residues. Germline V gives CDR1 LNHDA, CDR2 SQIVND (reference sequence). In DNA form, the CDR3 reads TGTGCCAGTAGTAGTGACAGGGGCACTGAAGCTTTCTTT. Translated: CASSSDRGTEAFF.

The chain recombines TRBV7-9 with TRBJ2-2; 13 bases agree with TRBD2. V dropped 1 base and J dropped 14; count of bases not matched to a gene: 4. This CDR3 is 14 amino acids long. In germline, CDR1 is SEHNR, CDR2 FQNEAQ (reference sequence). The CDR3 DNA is TGTGCCAGCAGCTTAGTCGGACTAGCGGGGGTCCTGTTTTTT. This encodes CASSLVGLAGVLFF.

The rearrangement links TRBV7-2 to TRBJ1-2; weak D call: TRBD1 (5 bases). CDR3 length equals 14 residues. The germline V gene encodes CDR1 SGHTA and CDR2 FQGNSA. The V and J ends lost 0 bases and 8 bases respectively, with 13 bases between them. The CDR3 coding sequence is TGTGCCAGCAGCTTAGCGCCGGCAGGGCAAGGCTACACCTTC. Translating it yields CASSLAPAGQGYTF.

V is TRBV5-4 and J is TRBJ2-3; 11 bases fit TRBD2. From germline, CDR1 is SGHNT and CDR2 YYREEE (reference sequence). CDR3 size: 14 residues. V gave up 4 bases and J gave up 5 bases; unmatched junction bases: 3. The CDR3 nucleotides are TGTGCCAGCAGCACTAGCGGGAGAATAGATACGCAGTATTTT. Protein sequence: CASSTSGRIDTQYF. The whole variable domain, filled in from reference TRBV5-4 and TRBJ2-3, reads ETGVTQSPTHLIKTRGQQVTLRCSSQSGHNTVSWYQQALGQGPQFIFQYYREEENGRGNFPPRFSGLQFPNYSSELNVNALELDDSALYLCASSTSGRIDTQYFGPGTRLTVL.

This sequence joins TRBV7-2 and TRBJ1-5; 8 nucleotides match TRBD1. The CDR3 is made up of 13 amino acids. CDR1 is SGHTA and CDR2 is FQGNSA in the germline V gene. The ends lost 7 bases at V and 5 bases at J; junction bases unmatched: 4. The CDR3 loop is CASNADRDQPQHF. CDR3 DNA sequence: TGTGCCAGCAATGCGGACAGGGATCAGCCCCAGCATTTT.

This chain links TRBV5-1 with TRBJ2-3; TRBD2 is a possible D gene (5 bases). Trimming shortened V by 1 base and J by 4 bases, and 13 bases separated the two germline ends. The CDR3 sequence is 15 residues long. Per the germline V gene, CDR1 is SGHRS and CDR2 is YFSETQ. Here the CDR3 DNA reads TGCGCCAGCAGCTTGCTCCCCCTAGCCGCAGATACGCAGTATTTT. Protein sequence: CASSLLPLAADTQYF. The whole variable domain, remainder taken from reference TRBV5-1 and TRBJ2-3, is KAGVTQTPRYLIKTRGQQVTLSCSPISGHRSVSWYQQTPGQGLQFLFEYFSETQRNKGNFPGRFSGRQFSNSRSEMNVSTLELGDSALYLCASSLLPLAADTQYFGPGTRLTVL.

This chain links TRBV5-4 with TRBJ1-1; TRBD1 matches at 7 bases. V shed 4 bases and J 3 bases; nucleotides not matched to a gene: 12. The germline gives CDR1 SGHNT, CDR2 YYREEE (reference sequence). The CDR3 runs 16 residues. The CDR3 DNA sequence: TGTGCCAGCAGCCCGGAACCGGACAGGAGGGACACTGAAGCTTTCTTT. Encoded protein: CASSPEPDRRDTEAFF. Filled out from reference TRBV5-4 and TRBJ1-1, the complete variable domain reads ETGVTQSPTHLIKTRGQQVTLRCSSQSGHNTVSWYQQALGQGPQFIFQYYREEENGRGNFPPRFSGLQFPNYSSELNVNALELDDSALYLCASSPEPDRRDTEAFFGQGTRLTVV.

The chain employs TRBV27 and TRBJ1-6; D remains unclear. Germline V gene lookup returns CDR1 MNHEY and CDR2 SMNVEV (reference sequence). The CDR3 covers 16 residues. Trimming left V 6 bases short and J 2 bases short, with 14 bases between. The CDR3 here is CASSLWTEAYNSPLHF. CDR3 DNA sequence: TGTGCCAGCAGCCTATGGACTGAGGCCTATAATTCACCCCTCCACTTT.

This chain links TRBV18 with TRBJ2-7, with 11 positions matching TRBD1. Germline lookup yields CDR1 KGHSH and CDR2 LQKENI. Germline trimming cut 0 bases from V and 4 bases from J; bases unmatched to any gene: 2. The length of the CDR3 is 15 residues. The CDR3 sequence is CASSPPGQGVYEQYF. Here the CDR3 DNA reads TGTGCCAGCTCACCACCGGGACAGGGGGTATACGAGCAGTACTTC.

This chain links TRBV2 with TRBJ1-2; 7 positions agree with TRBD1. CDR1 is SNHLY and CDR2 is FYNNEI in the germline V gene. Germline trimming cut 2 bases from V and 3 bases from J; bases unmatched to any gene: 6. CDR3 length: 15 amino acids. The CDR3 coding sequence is TGTGCCAGCAGTGAAATGGGACAGAGGGACTATGGCTACACCTTC. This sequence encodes CASSEMGQRDYGYTF. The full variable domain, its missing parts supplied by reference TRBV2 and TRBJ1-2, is EPEVTQTPSHQVTQMGQEVILRCVPISNHLYFYWYRQILGQKVEFLVSFYNNEISEKSEIFDDQFSVERPDGSNFTLKIRSTKLEDSAMYFCASSEMGQRDYGYTFGSGTRLTVV.

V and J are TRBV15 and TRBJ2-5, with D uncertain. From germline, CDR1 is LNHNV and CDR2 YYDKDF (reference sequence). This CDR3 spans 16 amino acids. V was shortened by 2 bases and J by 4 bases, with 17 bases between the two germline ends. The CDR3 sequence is CATSRPLTGLGETQYF. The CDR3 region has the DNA TGTGCCACCAGCAGACCCCTGACTGGGTTAGGAGAGACCCAGTACTTC.